The clone carrying this TCR beta chain was found once. The antigen is undetermined. Produced via immunoSEQ multiplex PCR; TCRdb's table is partial and in-frame only. The data show 200,000 to 250,000 clones, 90% to 95% seen once. The data were taken from a study of T cell responses to AZD1222 COVID-19 vaccine. Findings and limits, study-wide: Two AZD1222 doses significantly raised spike-specific TCR breadth and depth over controls. Vaccine-associated CD4 TCRs ranged over spike, dominating at 160-218 and 743-854. Most donors were white British, females outnumbered males, and clonal diversity was possibly underestimated. The study sampled repertoires only after the peak T cell response.

Looked up from germline, CDR1 is LGHNA and CDR2 is YNFKEQ. V gave up 0 bases and J gave up 7 bases; unmatched junction bases: 8. The CDR3 is 17 residues long. The clonotype comes from an adult who received the MenACWY meningococcal vaccine as a control. The rearrangement uses TRBV4-2 and TRBJ2-1; 11 positions agree with TRBD2. The source material was peripheral blood, sampled 28 days after the second dose of the MenACWY control vaccine. The CDR3 reads CASSQEGGTSGRNEQFF. CDR3 nucleotide sequence: TGTGCCAGCAGCCAAGAGGGCGGGACTAGCGGAAGAAATGAGCAGTTCTTC.